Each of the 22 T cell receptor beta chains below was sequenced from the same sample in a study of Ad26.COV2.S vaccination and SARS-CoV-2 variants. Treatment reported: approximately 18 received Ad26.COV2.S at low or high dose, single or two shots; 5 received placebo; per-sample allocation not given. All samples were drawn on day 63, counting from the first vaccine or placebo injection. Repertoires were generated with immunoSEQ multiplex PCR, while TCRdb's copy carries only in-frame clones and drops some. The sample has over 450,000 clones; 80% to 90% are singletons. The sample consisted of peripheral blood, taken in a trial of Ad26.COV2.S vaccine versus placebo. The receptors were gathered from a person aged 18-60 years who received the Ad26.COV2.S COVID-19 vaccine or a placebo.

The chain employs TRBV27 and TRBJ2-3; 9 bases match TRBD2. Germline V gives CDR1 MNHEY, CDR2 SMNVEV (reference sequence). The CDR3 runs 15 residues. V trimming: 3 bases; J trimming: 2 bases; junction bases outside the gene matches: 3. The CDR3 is CASSFAGGATDTQYF. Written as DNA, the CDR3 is TGTGCCAGCAGTTTCGCGGGAGGGGCCACAGATACGCAGTATTTT.

The CDR3: CASSSTPRQGGGTDTQYF. The CDR3, as DNA: TGTGCCAGCAGTTCCACTCCCCGACAGGGCGGCGGCACAGATACGCAGTATTTT. The rearrangement joins TRBV27 to TRBJ2-3; 7 nucleotides match TRBD1. Per the germline V gene, CDR1 is MNHEY and CDR2 is SMNVEV (reference sequence). The V and J ends lost 4 bases and 1 base, in that order; junction bases with no gene match: 14. The CDR3 spans 18 residues.

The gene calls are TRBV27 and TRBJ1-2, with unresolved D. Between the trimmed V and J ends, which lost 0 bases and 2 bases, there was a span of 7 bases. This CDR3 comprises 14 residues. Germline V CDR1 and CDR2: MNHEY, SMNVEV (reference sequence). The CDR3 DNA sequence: TGTGCCAGCAGTTTATCGTGGACGAACTATGGCTACACCTTC. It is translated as CASSLSWTNYGYTF.

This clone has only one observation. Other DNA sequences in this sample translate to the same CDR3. CDR3 sequence reads: CAISESSDYEQYF. The CDR3 DNA sequence: TGTGCCATCAGTGAGTCCAGCGACTACGAGCAGTACTTC. This sequence joins TRBV10-3 and TRBJ2-7; D remains ambiguous. The germline V and J ends were trimmed by 0 bases and 3 bases, with 6 bases remaining between them. Germline values: CDR1 ENHRY, CDR2 SYGVKD. CDR3 length: 13 amino acids.

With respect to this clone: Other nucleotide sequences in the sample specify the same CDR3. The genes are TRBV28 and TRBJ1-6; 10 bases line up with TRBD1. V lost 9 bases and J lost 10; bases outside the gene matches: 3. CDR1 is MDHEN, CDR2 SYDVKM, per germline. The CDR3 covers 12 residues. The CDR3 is CASGQGDSPLHF. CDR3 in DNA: TGTGCCAGTGGACAGGGGGACTCACCCCTCCACTTT.

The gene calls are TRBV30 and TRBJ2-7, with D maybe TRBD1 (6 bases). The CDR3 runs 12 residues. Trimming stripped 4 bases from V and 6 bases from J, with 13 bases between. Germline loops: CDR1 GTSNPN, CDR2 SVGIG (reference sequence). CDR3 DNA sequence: TGTGCCTGGAACAGGGACCAGTTCGAGCAGTACTTC. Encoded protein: CAWNRDQFEQYF.

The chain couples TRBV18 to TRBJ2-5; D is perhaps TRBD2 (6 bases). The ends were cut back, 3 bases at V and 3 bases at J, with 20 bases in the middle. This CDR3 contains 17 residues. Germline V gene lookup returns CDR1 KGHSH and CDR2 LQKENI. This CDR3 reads CASSPQNSGTGKETQYF. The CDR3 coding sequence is TGTGCCAGCTCACCTCAAAATTCCGGGACTGGCAAAGAGACCCAGTACTTC.

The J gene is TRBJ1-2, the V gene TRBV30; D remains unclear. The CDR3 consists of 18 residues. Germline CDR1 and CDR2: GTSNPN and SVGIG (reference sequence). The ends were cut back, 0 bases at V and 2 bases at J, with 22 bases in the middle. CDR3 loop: CAWSVPQDTARQNYGYTF. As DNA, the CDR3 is TGTGCCTGGAGTGTACCTCAAGATACGGCCCGGCAAAACTATGGCTACACCTTC.

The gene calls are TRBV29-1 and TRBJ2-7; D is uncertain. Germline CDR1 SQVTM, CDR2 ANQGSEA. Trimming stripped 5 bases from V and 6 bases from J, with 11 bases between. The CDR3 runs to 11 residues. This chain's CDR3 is CSVRMFGEQYF. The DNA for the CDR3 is TGCAGCGTTCGGATGTTCGGCGAGCAGTACTTC.

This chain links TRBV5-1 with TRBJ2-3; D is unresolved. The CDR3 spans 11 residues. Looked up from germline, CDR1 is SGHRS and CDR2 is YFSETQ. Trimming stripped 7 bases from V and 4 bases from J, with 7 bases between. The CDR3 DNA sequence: TGCGCCAGCGCCATAGCAGATACGCAGTATTTT. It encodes CASAIADTQYF.

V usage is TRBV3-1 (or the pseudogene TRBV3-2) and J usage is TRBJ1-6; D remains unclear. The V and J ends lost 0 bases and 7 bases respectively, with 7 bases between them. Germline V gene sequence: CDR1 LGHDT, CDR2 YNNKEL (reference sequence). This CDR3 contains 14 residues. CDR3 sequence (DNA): TGTGCCAGCAGCCAAGAGGGAGTGAATTCACCCCTCCACTTT. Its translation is CASSQEGVNSPLHF.

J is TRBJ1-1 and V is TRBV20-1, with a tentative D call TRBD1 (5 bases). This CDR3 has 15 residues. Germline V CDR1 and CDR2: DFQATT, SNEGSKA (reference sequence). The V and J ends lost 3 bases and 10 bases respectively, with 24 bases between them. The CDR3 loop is CSASPRTGPLGAAFF. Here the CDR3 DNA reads TGCAGTGCTAGTCCCCGGACCGGGCCCTTAGGGGCAGCTTTCTTT.

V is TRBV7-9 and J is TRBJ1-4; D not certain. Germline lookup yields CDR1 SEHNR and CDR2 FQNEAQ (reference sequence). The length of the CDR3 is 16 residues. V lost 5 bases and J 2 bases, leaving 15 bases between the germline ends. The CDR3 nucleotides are TGTGCCAGCAGCATTGAGGGCACGTTGACTAATGAAAAACTGTTTTTT. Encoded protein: CASSIEGTLTNEKLFF.

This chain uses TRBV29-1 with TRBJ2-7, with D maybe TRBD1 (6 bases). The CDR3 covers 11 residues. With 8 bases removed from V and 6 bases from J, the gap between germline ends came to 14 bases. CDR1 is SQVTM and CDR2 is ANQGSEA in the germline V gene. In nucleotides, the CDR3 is TGCAGCTACAGGGAAGGAGCCGAGCAGTACTTC. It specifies CSYREGAEQYF.

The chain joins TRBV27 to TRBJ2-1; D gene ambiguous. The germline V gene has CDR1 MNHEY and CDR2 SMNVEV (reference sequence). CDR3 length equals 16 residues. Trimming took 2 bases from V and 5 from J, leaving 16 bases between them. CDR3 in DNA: TGTGCCAGCAGTTTAGTTCGGCCTGGCCCCCACAATGAGCAGTTCTTC. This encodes CASSLVRPGPHNEQFF.

DNA for the CDR3: TGTGCCAGCAGCGTAGATGAGGGACAGCGAAATTCACCCCTCCACTTT. This sequence encodes CASSVDEGQRNSPLHF. This rearrangement joins TRBV9 to TRBJ1-6, with 7 bases aligning to TRBD1. Germline V gene data show CDR1 as SGDLS and CDR2 as YYNGEE. CDR3 size: 16 residues. The trim removed 0 bases at V and 7 bases at J, leaving 7 bases unmatched. The complete variable domain, with remaining parts taken from reference TRBV9 and TRBJ1-6, reads DSGVTQTPKHLITATGQRVTLRCSPRSGDLSVYWYQQSLDQGLQFLIQYYNGEERAKGNILERFSAQQFPDLHSELNLSSLELGDSALYFCASSVDEGQRNSPLHFGNGTRLTVT.

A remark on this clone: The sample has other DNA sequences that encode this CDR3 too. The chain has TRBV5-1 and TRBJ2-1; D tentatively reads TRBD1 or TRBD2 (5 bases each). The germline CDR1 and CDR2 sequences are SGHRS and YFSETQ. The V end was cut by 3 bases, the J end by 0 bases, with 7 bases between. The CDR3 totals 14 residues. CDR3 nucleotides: TGCGCCAGCAGCTGGGGGAACTCCTACAATGAGCAGTTCTTC. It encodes CASSWGNSYNEQFF.

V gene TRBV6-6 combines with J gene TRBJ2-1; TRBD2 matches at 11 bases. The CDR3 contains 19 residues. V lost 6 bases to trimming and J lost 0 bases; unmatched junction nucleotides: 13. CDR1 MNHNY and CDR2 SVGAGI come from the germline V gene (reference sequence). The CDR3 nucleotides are TGTGCCAGCAGCTATCTGAAACCGGGACTAGCGGCCTCCTACAATGAGCAGTTCTTC. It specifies CASSYLKPGLAASYNEQFF.

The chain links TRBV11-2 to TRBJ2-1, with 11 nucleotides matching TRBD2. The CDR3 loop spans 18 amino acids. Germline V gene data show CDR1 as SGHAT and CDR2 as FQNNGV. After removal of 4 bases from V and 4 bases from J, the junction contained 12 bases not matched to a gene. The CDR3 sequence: CASSSGRGLAEAYNEQFF. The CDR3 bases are TGTGCCAGCAGCTCAGGAAGGGGACTAGCGGAGGCTTACAATGAGCAGTTCTTC.

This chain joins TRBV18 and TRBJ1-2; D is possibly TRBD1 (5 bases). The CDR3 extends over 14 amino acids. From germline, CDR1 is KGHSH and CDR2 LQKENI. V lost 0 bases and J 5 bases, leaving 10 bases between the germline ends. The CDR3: CASSPPAGRYGYTF. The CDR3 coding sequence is TGTGCCAGCTCACCACCTGCAGGGAGGTATGGCTACACCTTC.

CDR3 protein: CASSYVTQDLYF. CDR3 in DNA: TGTGCCAGCAGTTACGTCACCCAGGATCTGTACTTC. This chain joins TRBV6-2 or TRBV6-3 and TRBJ2-7; D remains ambiguous. The CDR3 consists of 12 residues. Germline assignment: CDR1 MNHEY and CDR2 SVGEGT. Trimming took off 2 bases at V and 12 bases at J, with 14 bases between the two ends.

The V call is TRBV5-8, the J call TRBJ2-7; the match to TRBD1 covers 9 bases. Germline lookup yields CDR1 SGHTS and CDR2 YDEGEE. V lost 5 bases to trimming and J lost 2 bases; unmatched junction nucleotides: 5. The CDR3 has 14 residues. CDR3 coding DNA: TGTGCCAGCAGACAACGGGACAGGGCCTACGAGCAGTACTTC. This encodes CASRQRDRAYEQYF.